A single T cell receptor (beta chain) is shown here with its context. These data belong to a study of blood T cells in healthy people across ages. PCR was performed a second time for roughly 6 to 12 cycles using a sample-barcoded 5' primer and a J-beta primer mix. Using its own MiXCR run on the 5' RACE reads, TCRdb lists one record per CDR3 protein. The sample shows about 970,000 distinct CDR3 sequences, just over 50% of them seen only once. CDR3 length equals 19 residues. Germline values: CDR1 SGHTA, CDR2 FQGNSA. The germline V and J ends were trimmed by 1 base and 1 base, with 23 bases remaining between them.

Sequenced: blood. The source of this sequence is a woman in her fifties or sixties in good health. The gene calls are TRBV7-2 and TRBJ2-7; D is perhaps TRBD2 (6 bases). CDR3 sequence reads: CASSLVVWGTPTQSYEQYF. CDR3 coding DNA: TGTGCCAGCAGCTTAGTAGTTTGGGGGACTCCCACCCAATCCTACGAGCAGTACTTC. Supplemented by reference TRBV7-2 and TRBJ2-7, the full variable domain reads GAGVSQSPSNKVTEKGKDVELRCDPISGHTALYWYRQSLGQGLEFLIYFQGNSAPDKSGLPSDRFSAERTGGSVSTLTIQRTQQEDSAVYLCASSLVVWGTPTQSYEQYFGPGTRLTVT.